Below, one T cell receptor beta chain is given with its context. The data were obtained in a study of blood T cell repertoires in COVID-19. The repertoire was sequenced with immunoSEQ multiplex PCR; TCRdb's copy has only in-frame clones and lacks some. This sample carries about 200,000 clones, 70% to 85% of them seen once, and the ten largest clones take around 14%. J gave up 0 bases and V 5 bases, and 13 bases lay outside the gene matches. Looked up from germline, CDR1 is MNHNY and CDR2 is SVGAGI (reference sequence). The CDR3 is 17 residues long. The origin of this receptor is a human donor in a cohort sampled during active COVID-19. The sample was peripheral blood. This rearrangement joins TRBV6-6 to TRBJ2-7, with TRBD2 matching 7 bases. The CDR3 loop reads CASSRPTSVLNSYEQYF. The DNA for the CDR3 is TGTGCCAGCAGTCGCCCTACTAGCGTCCTGAACTCCTACGAGCAGTACTTC.